One T cell receptor (beta chain) is described in this entry. Its cognate antigen is unknown. Following 10 days of culture, CD4+ T cells were isolated. SARS-CoV-2 infected the person between March and December 2020, as confirmed by PCR. Each participant received a vaccine that was either BNT162b2 or mRNA-1273, given as two doses. TCRdb's table, derived via immunoSEQ multiplex PCR, lists solely in-frame clones and lacks some. The table has approximately 30,000 clones, around 79% seen once. This entry belongs to a study of vaccination effects on CD4 cells after COVID-19. CDR1 and CDR2 (germline): KGHDR, SFDVKD. The length of the CDR3 is 16 residues. Trimming at V came to 9 bases and at J to 8 bases, leaving 11 bases not matched to a gene.

This sequence was found in a human donor who had a prior SARS-CoV-2 infection. The sample in question was CD4+ T cells from PBMCs cultured without peptide, obtained after COVID-19 vaccination. The V gene is TRBV24-1, the J gene TRBJ2-1; 14 bases match TRBD2. The CDR3, as DNA: TGTGCCACCTCCGACGCCGGGACTAGCGGGGGATATGAGCAGTTCTTC. It translates to CATSDAGTSGGYEQFF.